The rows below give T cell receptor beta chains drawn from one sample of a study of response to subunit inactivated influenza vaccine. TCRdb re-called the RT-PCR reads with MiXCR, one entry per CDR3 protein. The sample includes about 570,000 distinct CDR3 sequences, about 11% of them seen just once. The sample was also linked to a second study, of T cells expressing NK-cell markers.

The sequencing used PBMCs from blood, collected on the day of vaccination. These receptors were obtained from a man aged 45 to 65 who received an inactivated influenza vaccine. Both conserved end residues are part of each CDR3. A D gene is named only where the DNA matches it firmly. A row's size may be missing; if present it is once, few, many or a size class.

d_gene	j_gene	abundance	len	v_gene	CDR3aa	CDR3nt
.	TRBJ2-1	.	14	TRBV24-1	CATSDLYMNNEQFF	TGTGCCACCAGTGATTTGTATATGAACAATGAGCAGTTCTTC
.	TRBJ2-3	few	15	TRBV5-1	CASSLASSPQDTQYF	TGCGCCAGCAGCTTGGCCTCCTCACCGCAAGATACGCAGTATTTT
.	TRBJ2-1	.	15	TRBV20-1	CSARDSLARYNEQFF	TGCAGTGCTAGAGATTCGCTAGCGAGATACAATGAGCAGTTCTTC
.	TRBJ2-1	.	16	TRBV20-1	CSASPPLGAAYNEQFF	TGCAGTGCTAGCCCTCCACTGGGGGCGGCATACAATGAGCAGTTCTTC
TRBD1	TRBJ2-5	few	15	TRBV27	CASSQFGTEEETQYF	TGTGCCAGCAGCCAATTTGGGACAGAGGAAGAGACCCAGTACTTC
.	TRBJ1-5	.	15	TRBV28	CASSLQRTLYQPQHF	TGTGCCAGCAGTTTGCAACGGACACTTTATCAGCCCCAGCATTTT
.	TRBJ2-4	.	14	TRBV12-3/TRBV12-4	CATGAGETKNIQYF	TGTGCCACAGGGGCGGGGGAAACCAAAAACATTCAGTACTTC
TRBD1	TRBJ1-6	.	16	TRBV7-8	CASSSDRGPYNSPLHF	TGTGCCAGCAGCTCGGACAGGGGGCCCTATAATTCACCCCTCCACTTT
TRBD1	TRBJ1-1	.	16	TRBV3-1	CASSQGTRFATGGAFF	TGTGCCAGCAGCCAAGGGACACGATTTGCTACAGGGGGAGCTTTCTTT
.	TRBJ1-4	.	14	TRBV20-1	CSATRDGGNEKLFF	TGCAGTGCCACCCGGGACGGCGGGAATGAAAAACTGTTTTTT
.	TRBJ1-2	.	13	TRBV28	CASSPLDTGVVTF	TGTGCCAGCAGTCCCCTCGACACTGGTGTCGTCACCTTC
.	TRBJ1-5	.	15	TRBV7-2	CASSWTVNSNQPQHF	TGTGCCAGCAGCTGGACAGTTAATAGCAATCAGCCCCAGCATTTT
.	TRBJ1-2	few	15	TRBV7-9	CASSLALGENYGYTF	TGTGCCAGCAGCTTAGCCCTTGGTGAGAACTATGGCTACACCTTC
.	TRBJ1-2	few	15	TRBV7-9	CASSLEALTNYGYTF	TGTGCCAGCAGCTTAGAGGCGTTAACTAACTATGGCTACACCTTC
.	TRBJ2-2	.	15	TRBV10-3	CAISDGQKNTGELFF	TGTGCCATCAGTGACGGACAGAAGAACACCGGGGAGCTGTTTTTT
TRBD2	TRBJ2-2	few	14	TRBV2	CAQRASGVTGELFF	TGTGCGCAACGAGCTAGCGGGGTTACCGGGGAGCTGTTTTTT
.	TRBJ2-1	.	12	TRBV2	CASSDSEDEQFF	TGTGCCAGCAGTGATTCGGAGGATGAGCAGTTCTTC
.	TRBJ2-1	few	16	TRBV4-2	CASSQVQRGAWNEQFF	TGTGCCAGCAGCCAAGTCCAAAGAGGGGCTTGGAATGAGCAGTTCTTC
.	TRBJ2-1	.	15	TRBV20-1	CSAREFGGNYNEQFF	TGCAGTGCTAGAGAGTTTGGGGGGAACTACAATGAGCAGTTCTTC
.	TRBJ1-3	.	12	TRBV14	CASSQPGQTIYF	TGTGCCAGCAGCCAACCCGGACAGACCATATATTTT
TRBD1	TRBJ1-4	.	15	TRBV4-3	CASSQDGQGAEKLFF	TGCGCCAGCAGCCAAGACGGTCAGGGGGCTGAAAAACTGTTTTTT
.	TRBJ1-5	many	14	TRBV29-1	CSVGSGGERQPQHF	TGCAGCGTTGGGTCGGGGGGCGAAAGACAGCCCCAGCATTTT
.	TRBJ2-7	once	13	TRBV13	CASSHDSGSQQYF	TGTGCCAGCAGCCACGACAGCGGTTCGCAGCAGTACTTC
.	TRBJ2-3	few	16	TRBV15	CATSRDLAGVGDTQYF	TGTGCCACCAGCAGAGATCTGGCAGGGGTGGGAGATACGCAGTATTTT
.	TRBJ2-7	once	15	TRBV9	CASSVEPGRHYEQYF	TGTGCCAGCAGCGTGGAACCGGGACGGCATTACGAGCAGTACTTC
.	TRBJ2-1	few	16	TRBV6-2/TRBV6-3	CASSPPPIILYNEQFF	TGTGCCAGCAGCCCGCCCCCTATTATACTCTACAATGAGCAGTTCTTC
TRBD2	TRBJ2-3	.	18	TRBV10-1	CASSESGLARGGTDTQYF	TGCGCCAGCAGTGAGTCGGGACTAGCGAGAGGTGGAACAGATACGCAGTATTTT
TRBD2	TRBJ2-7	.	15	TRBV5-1	CASSTALAGVYEQYF	TGCGCCAGCAGCACCGCCCTAGCGGGAGTTTACGAGCAGTACTTC
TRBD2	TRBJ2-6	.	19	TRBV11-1	CASPGASGGESSGANVLTF	TGTGCCAGCCCCGGGGCTAGCGGGGGCGAGAGCTCTGGGGCCAACGTCCTGACTTTC
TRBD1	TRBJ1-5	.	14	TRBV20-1	CSAHRGRINQPQHF	TGCAGTGCTCACAGGGGGCGCATCAATCAGCCCCAGCATTTT
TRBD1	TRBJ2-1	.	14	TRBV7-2	CASSFGQGYGEQFF	TGTGCCAGCAGCTTTGGACAGGGTTACGGTGAGCAGTTCTTC
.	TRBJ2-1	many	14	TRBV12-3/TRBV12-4	CASSKSTSYNEQFF	TGTGCCAGCAGCAAGAGTACCTCCTACAATGAGCAGTTCTTC
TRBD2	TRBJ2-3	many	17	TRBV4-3	CASRPGALAGAADTQYF	TGCGCCAGCAGACCTGGGGCACTAGCGGGGGCCGCAGATACGCAGTATTTT
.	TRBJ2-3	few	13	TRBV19	CASSGGAADTQYF	TGTGCCAGTAGCGGAGGGGCCGCAGATACGCAGTATTTT
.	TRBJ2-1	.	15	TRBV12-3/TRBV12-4	CASRPAHGGNNEQFF	TGTGCCAGCAGACCCGCCCATGGGGGGAACAATGAGCAGTTCTTC
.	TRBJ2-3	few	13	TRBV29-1	CSVAEGNTDTQYF	TGCAGCGTTGCGGAGGGAAACACAGATACGCAGTATTTT
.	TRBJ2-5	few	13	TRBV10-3	CAISEGTEQTQYF	TGTGCCATCAGTGAGGGGACCGAGCAGACCCAGTACTTC
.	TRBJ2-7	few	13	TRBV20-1	CSARFGREYEQYF	TGCAGTGCTAGATTCGGGAGAGAGTACGAGCAGTACTTC
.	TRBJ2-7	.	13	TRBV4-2	CASSQVFGSEQYF	TGTGCCAGCAGTCAAGTGTTCGGGTCCGAGCAGTACTTC
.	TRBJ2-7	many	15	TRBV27	CASRPSGGGLFEQYF	TGTGCCAGCAGGCCTTCTGGGGGAGGATTGTTCGAGCAGTACTTC
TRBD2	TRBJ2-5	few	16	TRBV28	CASTTQTSGSGETQYF	TGTGCCAGCACGACCCAAACTAGCGGGAGTGGGGAGACCCAGTACTTC
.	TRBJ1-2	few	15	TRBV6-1	CASSEVYPGVGGYTF	TGTGCCAGCAGTGAAGTGTATCCGGGGGTCGGTGGCTACACCTTC
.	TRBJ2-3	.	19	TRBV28	CASSLPPPLQHPSTDTQYF	TGTGCCAGCAGTTTACCCCCTCCGTTGCAGCACCCTAGCACAGATACGCAGTATTTT
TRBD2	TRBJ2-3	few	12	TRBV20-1	CTAKGRGDTQYF	TGCACCGCCAAGGGGAGGGGAGATACGCAGTATTTT
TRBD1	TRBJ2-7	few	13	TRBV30	CACEPGQSYEQYF	TGTGCCTGCGAACCGGGACAGAGCTACGAGCAGTACTTC
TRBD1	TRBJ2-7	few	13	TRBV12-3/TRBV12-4	CASGDRVYYEQYF	TGTGCCAGCGGCGACAGGGTCTACTACGAGCAGTACTTC
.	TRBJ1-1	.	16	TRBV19	CASSIFRGQIETEAFF	TGTGCCAGTAGTATATTCCGGGGCCAAATCGAGACTGAAGCTTTCTTT
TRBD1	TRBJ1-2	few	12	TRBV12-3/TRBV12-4	CASGTGGYGYTF	TGTGCCAGCGGCACAGGGGGCTATGGCTACACCTTC
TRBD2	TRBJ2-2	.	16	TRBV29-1	CSVFDLAGASTGELFF	TGCAGCGTTTTCGATCTAGCGGGGGCCTCTACCGGGGAGCTGTTTTTT
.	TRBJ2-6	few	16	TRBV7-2	CASSLVGRSGANVLTF	TGTGCCAGCAGCCTCGTCGGACGCTCTGGGGCCAACGTCCTGACTTTC
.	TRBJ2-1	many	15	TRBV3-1	CASSQGPMVYNEQFF	TGTGCCAGCAGCCAAGGACCAATGGTGTACAATGAGCAGTTCTTC
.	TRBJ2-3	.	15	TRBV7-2	CASSYQQGRTDTQYF	TGTGCCAGCAGCTACCAACAGGGCCGCACAGATACGCAGTATTTT
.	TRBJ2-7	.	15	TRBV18	CASSSQGLFSYEQYF	TGTGCCAGCTCATCGCAGGGGCTTTTCTCCTACGAGCAGTACTTC
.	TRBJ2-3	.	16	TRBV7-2	CASSLGLTGTMDTQYF	TGTGCCAGCAGCTTAGGGCTCACAGGGACAATGGATACGCAGTATTTT